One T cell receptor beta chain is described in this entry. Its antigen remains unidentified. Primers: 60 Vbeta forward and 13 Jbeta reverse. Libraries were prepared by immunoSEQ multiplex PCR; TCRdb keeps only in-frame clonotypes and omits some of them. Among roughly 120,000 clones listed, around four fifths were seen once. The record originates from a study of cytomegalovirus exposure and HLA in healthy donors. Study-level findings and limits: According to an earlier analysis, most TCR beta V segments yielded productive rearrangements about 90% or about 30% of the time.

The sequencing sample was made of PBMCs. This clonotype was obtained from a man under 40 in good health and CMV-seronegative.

The CDR3 DNA sequence: TGCGCCAGCAGCTTGGGTTTCTCAGGAACCTCCACAGATACGCAGTATTTT. Encoded protein: CASSLGFSGTSTDTQYF. The chain couples TRBV5-1 to TRBJ2-3, with no clear D. CDR3 length: 17 amino acids. Germline CDR1 reads SGHRS; CDR2 reads YFSETQ. V was cut by 0 bases and J by 2 bases, with 16 bases left in between.